These T cell receptor beta chains were read from a single sample in a study of human T cells and chemical hapten exposure. A single record per CDR3 protein comes from TCRdb applying MiXCR to the RACE reads. This sample has roughly 94,000 distinct CDR3 sequences, with 9.3% found just once. Source: whole blood, taken in connection with sensitization to the hapten diphenylcyclopropenone (DPC). The receptors here all came from a woman in her thirties or forties with alopecia areata. Some clones in this sample may be carry-over from other donors' samples. Each CDR3 is given with its conserved first and last residue. A D gene is named only where the DNA matches it firmly. Some rows mark clone size as missing; the rest say once, few, many or name a class of expanded clone.

clone_size,j_call,d_call,v_call,cdr3_nt,cdr3_aa
few,TRBJ1-2,-,TRBV14,TGTGCCAGCAGCCAAGATCGACTGGGCTATGGCTACACCTTC,CASSQDRLGYGYTF
-,TRBJ2-5,TRBD2,TRBV5-1,TGCGCCAGCAGCTTGGGAGGGACTAGCGGCCAAGAGACCCAGTACTTC,CASSLGGTSGQETQYF
-,TRBJ2-2,-,TRBV5-1,TGCGCCAGCAGCTTAGCGTCGACCGGGGAGCTGTTTTTT,CASSLASTGELFF
few,TRBJ2-7,TRBD1,TRBV28,TGTGCCAGCAGTTTCCCCTCGGGACAGGGGTACGAGCAGTACTTC,CASSFPSGQGYEQYF
-,TRBJ1-2,TRBD1,TRBV24-1,TGTGCCACCAGTGGGGGGACAGCTACCTATGGCTACACCTTC,CATSGGTATYGYTF
-,TRBJ2-2,-,TRBV12-3/TRBV12-4,TGTGCCAGCAGTTTAGTGGGCGGGGTGGCGACCGGGGAGCTGTTTTTT,CASSLVGGVATGELFF
many,TRBJ2-2,-,TRBV7-6,TGTGCCAGCAGCCTTAGCATTTTGGGACACCTTAGCACCGGGGAGCTGTTTTTT,CASSLSILGHLSTGELFF
-,TRBJ1-1,-,TRBV2,TGTGCCAGCAGTCCCGGGGGGACTGAAGCTTTCTTT,CASSPGGTEAFF
few,TRBJ1-1,TRBD1,TRBV4-2,TGTGCCAGCAGCCAAGCCGGACAGGGGAACACTGAAGCTTTCTTT,CASSQAGQGNTEAFF
few,TRBJ2-7,-,TRBV5-1,TGCGCCAGCAGCTTGGAACCGACCCCAGGCTACGAGCAGTACTTC,CASSLEPTPGYEQYF
-,TRBJ2-3,-,TRBV11-1,TGTGCCAGCAGCTCAGCTGGGGATACGCAGTATTTT,CASSSAGDTQYF
few,TRBJ2-7,TRBD2,TRBV7-2,TGTGCCAGCAGCCTGGCGACTAGCGGTACTTACGAGCAGTACTTC,CASSLATSGTYEQYF
-,TRBJ1-1,-,TRBV29-1,TGCAGCGTTCGGGCCGGCTACACTGAAGCTTTCTTT,CSVRAGYTEAFF
few,TRBJ2-2,TRBD2,TRBV5-1,TGCGCCAGCAGCTTGATAGCGGGAGACACGAACACCGGGGAGCTGTTTTTT,CASSLIAGDTNTGELFF
few,TRBJ1-1,TRBD1,TRBV3-1,TGTGCCAGCAGCCCCTTAGCCAGGGGGCGATTTGCTGAAGCTTTCTTT,CASSPLARGRFAEAFF
-,TRBJ2-1,-,TRBV24-1,TGTGCCACCAGTGATTTGGGCGGGGCCCCCTACAATGAGCAGTTCTTC,CATSDLGGAPYNEQFF
-,TRBJ2-1,-,TRBV7-9,TGTGCCAGCAGCCCTCAGGGCCTGAGCTACAATGAGCAGTTCTTC,CASSPQGLSYNEQFF
-,TRBJ1-2,TRBD1,TRBV28,TGTGCCAGCAGTCCCGGGACAGCAGTTTATGGCTACACCTTC,CASSPGTAVYGYTF
-,TRBJ2-1,TRBD2,TRBV6-4,TGTGCCAGCAGTGCAGGACTAGCGGCCAATGAGCAGTTCTTC,CASSAGLAANEQFF
-,TRBJ2-6,-,TRBV6-1,TGTGCCAGCAGCCTCAGGGAGTCTGGGGCCAACGTCCTGACTTTC,CASSLRESGANVLTF
few,TRBJ1-1,-,TRBV3-1,TGTGCCAGCAGCCGGCTGGCAGGGGAAGCTTTCTTT,CASSRLAGEAFF
-,TRBJ2-2,TRBD2,TRBV10-3,TGTGCCATCAGTTCTAGCGGGGCCTTAAACACCGGGGAGCTGTTTTTT,CAISSSGALNTGELFF
many,TRBJ2-3,-,TRBV20-1,TGCAGTGCCGCGACAGACGGCACAGATACGCAGTATTTT,CSAATDGTDTQYF
many,TRBJ1-4,-,TRBV9,TGTGCCAGCAGCGCCCAACCTTCAACATCTAATGAAAAACTGTTTTTT,CASSAQPSTSNEKLFF
many,TRBJ2-5,-,TRBV28,TGTGCCAGCGCCGTCGGGGGACCGCTGGAGACCCAGTACTTC,CASAVGGPLETQYF
few,TRBJ2-7,-,TRBV6-6,TGTGCCAGCAGCCCCGCGGGTACCATTTTTAACTCCTACGAGCAGTACTTC,CASSPAGTIFNSYEQYF
many,TRBJ2-5,TRBD2,TRBV7-8,TGTGCCAGCAGCTTAGGTAGCGGGGGCCTCCAAGAGACCCAGTACTTC,CASSLGSGGLQETQYF
many,TRBJ2-2,-,TRBV28,TGTGCCAGCAGCCTGGGGACTCCGGGAGGGGAGCTGTTTTTT,CASSLGTPGGELFF
-,TRBJ1-1,TRBD1,TRBV27,TGTGCCAGCAGTTACAGGGGCTCTAGGGCTTTCTTT,CASSYRGSRAFF
many,TRBJ2-2,TRBD1,TRBV12-5,TGTGCTAGTGGCCCGACAGGGGAGGAGCTGTTTTTT,CASGPTGEELFF
many,TRBJ2-5,TRBD2,TRBV7-9,TGTGCCAGCAGCTTAGTTGCGGGAGTGGGTTACAAAGAGACCCAGTACTTC,CASSLVAGVGYKETQYF
-,TRBJ1-1,-,TRBV21-1,TGTGCCAGCAGCTTCCAGGGGGGCACTGAAGCTTTCTTT,CASSFQGGTEAFF
-,TRBJ2-3,-,TRBV29-1,TGCAGCGTTGAAGATCGAAGACAGAGCACAGATACGCAGTATTTT,CSVEDRRQSTDTQYF
few,TRBJ2-2,-,TRBV4-3,TGCGCCAGCAGCCAAGATTCACGGGACACCGGGGAGCTGTTTTTT,CASSQDSRDTGELFF
-,TRBJ2-7,-,TRBV2,TGTGCCAGTATCTTGACTCCCGGGCCTTACGAGCAGTACTTC,CASILTPGPYEQYF
many,TRBJ1-2,-,TRBV28,TGTGCCAGCAGCCTAGGACAGTCCAACTATGGCTACACCTTC,CASSLGQSNYGYTF
few,TRBJ2-7,-,TRBV10-3,TGTGCCATCAGTGATGCAGGGTCGACCTACGAGCAGTACTTC,CAISDAGSTYEQYF
many,TRBJ1-4,-,TRBV5-4,TGTGCCAGCAGCGCCGGGGAAGGGGCGGAACTGTTTTTT,CASSAGEGAELFF
-,TRBJ2-7,TRBD2,TRBV20-1,TGCAGTGCTCTTGTAGCGGGAAGGTCCTACGAGCAGTACTTC,CSALVAGRSYEQYF
few,TRBJ2-7,-,TRBV4-2,TGTGCCAGCAGCTCATCTCGGACGGGTCCCTACGAGCAGTACTTC,CASSSSRTGPYEQYF
-,TRBJ1-2,-,TRBV30,TGTGCCTGGAGTGTAGGGACTAACTATGGCTACACCTTC,CAWSVGTNYGYTF
once,TRBJ2-4,-,TRBV2,TGTGCCAGCGTCGAAGGGTTTAACATTCAGTACTTC,CASVEGFNIQYF
-,TRBJ2-2,-,TRBV9,TGTGCCAGCAGCGTGGGTCAGGGGACCGGGGAGCTGTTTTTT,CASSVGQGTGELFF
-,TRBJ1-5,-,TRBV6-2/TRBV6-3,TGTGCCAGCAGTTACGGCAGGGTTGGCAATCAGCCCCAGCATTTT,CASSYGRVGNQPQHF
many,TRBJ2-1,TRBD2,TRBV6-1,TGTGCCAGCAGTCCCGGGACTAGCGGAAACTACAATGAGCAGTTCTTC,CASSPGTSGNYNEQFF
-,TRBJ2-2,-,TRBV10-3,TGTGCCATCGGGACGGAGAACACCGGGGAGCTGTTTTTT,CAIGTENTGELFF
many,TRBJ1-5,-,TRBV20-1,TGCAGTGCTAGACAGGGCCTTTCCCAGCATTTT,CSARQGLSQHF
-,TRBJ1-4,TRBD1,TRBV6-1,TGTGCCAGCACCCACCAGGGGGGTACTAATGAAAAACTGTTTTTT,CASTHQGGTNEKLFF
-,TRBJ1-4,-,TRBV28,TGTGCCAGCAGCCCGAGCCAGGGAACTAATGAAAAACTGTTTTTT,CASSPSQGTNEKLFF
few,TRBJ2-1,-,TRBV7-9,TGTGCCAGCAGTTCGCTTGGTGAGCAGTTCTTC,CASSSLGEQFF